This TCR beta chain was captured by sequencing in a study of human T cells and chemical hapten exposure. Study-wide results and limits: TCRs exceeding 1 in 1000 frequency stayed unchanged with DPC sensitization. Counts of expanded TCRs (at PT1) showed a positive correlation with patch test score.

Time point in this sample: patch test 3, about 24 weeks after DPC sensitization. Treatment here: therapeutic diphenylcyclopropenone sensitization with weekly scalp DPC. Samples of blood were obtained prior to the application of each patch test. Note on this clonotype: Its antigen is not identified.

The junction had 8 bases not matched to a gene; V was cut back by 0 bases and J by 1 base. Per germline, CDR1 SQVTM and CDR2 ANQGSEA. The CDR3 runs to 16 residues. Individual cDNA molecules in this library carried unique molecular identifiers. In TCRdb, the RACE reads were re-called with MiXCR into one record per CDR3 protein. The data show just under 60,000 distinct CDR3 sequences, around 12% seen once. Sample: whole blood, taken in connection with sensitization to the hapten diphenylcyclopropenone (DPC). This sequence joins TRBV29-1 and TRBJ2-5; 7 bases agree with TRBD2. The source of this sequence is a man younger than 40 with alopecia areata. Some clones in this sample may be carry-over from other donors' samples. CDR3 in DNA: TGCAGCGTTGAAGATCTTATGGCTAGCGGCCAAGAGACCCAGTACTTC. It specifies CSVEDLMASGQETQYF.